This entry lists 6 T cell receptor beta chains sequenced from one sample in a study of T-cell reconstitution after alpha-beta-depleted transplantation in children. Unique molecular identifiers were used to barcode this TCRbeta library. TCRdb re-called the PCR reads through MiXCR, storing one row per CDR3 protein. The sample consists of just over 350,000 distinct CDR3 sequences, about 14% of them appearing once. The material sequenced was PBMCs, taken from the stem cell graft. These receptors originate from a human donor who donated a stem cell graft to a child with Fanconi anemia.

This clonotype was counted a few times. The chain couples TRBV3-1 to TRBJ2-2; 7 nucleotides align to TRBD1. CDR3 length equals 13 residues. Germline V gene lookup returns CDR1 LGHDT and CDR2 YNNKEL (reference sequence). V trimming: 3 bases; J trimming: 6 bases; junction bases outside the gene matches: 1. The CDR3 loop reads CASSQTGPGELFF. CDR3 sequence (DNA): TGTGCCAGCAGCCAGACAGGGCCCGGGGAGCTGTTTTTT.

This clonotype was counted ten times or more. V gene TRBV28 combines with J gene TRBJ1-1; weak D call: TRBD1 (5 bases). V lost 8 bases and J 1 base, leaving 8 bases between the germline ends. CDR1 MDHEN and CDR2 SYDVKM come from the germline V gene. The CDR3 has 12 residues. The CDR3 loop is CASVDRNTEAFF. For the CDR3, the DNA is TGTGCCAGCGTAGACAGGAACACTGAAGCTTTCTTT.

The J gene is TRBJ2-1, the V gene TRBV7-8, with D uncertain. Germline loops: CDR1 SGHVS, CDR2 FQNEAQ. CDR3 length: 15 residues. Trimming removed 5 bases from V and 7 bases from J, with 18 bases in between. DNA of the CDR3: TGTGCCAGCAGCGGATACCTAGTAACGAATAATGAGCAGTTCTTC. Translated: CASSGYLVTNNEQFF.

This clonotype was found a few times. V and J are TRBV6-2 or TRBV6-3 and TRBJ2-1; 7 bases agree with TRBD2. The CDR3 totals 15 residues. The V gene end was trimmed by 2 bases and the J gene end by 2 bases; junction bases not matched to a gene: 3. Germline V lookup: CDR1 MNHEY, CDR2 SVGEGT. The CDR3 spells CASSYQAGTYNEQFF. For the CDR3, the DNA is TGTGCCAGCAGTTACCAAGCGGGGACCTACAATGAGCAGTTCTTC.

In this sample, this clonotype turned up a few times. CDR3 nucleotide sequence: TGTGCCACCAGTGATAATCGACCGGGATCCACCCAGCATTTT. Encoded protein: CATSDNRPGSTQHF. V usage is TRBV24-1 and J usage is TRBJ1-5, with D hard to call. The germline V and J ends were trimmed by 3 bases and 11 bases, with 16 bases remaining between them. CDR3 size: 14 residues. Germline V lookup: CDR1 KGHDR, CDR2 SFDVKD.

This clonotype showed up just a few times. The chain is built from TRBV6-2 or TRBV6-3 and TRBJ1-5, with 10 positions matching TRBD1. Germline V lookup: CDR1 MNHEY, CDR2 SVGEGT. The junction had 1 base not matched to a gene; V was cut back by 2 bases and J by 6 bases. The CDR3 length is 14 residues. CDR3 bases: TGTGCCAGCAGTTACGGGGACAGGGGTCAGCCCCAGCATTTT. This sequence encodes CASSYGDRGQPQHF.